This is a list of T cell receptor beta chains from one sample in a study of OX40 agonist ivuxolimab in advanced cancers. Assay: immunoSEQ multiplex PCR; the TCRdb copy retains only in-frame clones and omits some. The sample has about 54,000 clones, roughly 86% seen once. Sequenced here: CD4+ or CD8+ T cells sorted from blood, sampled in a trial of the OX40 agonist ivuxolimab. These receptors came from an adult with an advanced solid tumor such as melanoma, head and neck, liver or kidney cancer. Both conserved end residues are part of each CDR3. The order of the fields is J gene, V gene, clone size, D gene, CDR3 protein, CDR3 DNA. The D gene is left open where the match is weak. Clone size is given for some rows only: seen once, a few or many times, or a class if the clone is expanded.

TRBJ2-2	TRBV14	once	-	CASSQMASAGELFF	TGTGCCAGCAGCCAAATGGCTAGCGCCGGGGAGCTGTTTTTT
TRBJ1-1	TRBV29-1	-	-	CSVAGHLDTEAFF	TGCAGCGTCGCGGGGCACCTGGACACTGAAGCTTTCTTT
TRBJ2-3	TRBV21-1	-	-	CASSKGSGRGSDTQYF	TGTGCCAGCAGCAAAGGCTCCGGGAGAGGCTCAGATACGCAGTATTTT
TRBJ2-1	TRBV10-2	-	TRBD2	CASSEVAGDYNEQFF	TGCGCCAGCAGTGAAGTAGCGGGGGACTACAATGAGCAGTTCTTC
TRBJ1-1	TRBV5-4	medium-sized	-	CASSLAGTSEAFF	TGTGCCAGCAGCTTGGCCGGGACATCCGAAGCTTTCTTT
TRBJ1-1	TRBV18	once	TRBD1	CASSPRTGRNTEAFF	TGTGCCAGCTCACCCCGGACAGGGCGGAACACTGAAGCTTTCTTT
TRBJ1-5	TRBV7-2	-	TRBD1	CASSLLGTGNQPQHF	TGTGCCAGCAGCTTGCTGGGGACAGGCAATCAGCCCCAGCATTTT
TRBJ2-3	TRBV5-6	-	-	CASSPRRTGVNTQYF	TGTGCCAGCAGCCCTCGTAGAACGGGAGTAAATACGCAGTATTTT
TRBJ2-7	TRBV7-9	-	-	CASSFCYEQYF	TGTGCCAGCAGCTTCTGCTACGAGCAGTACTTC
TRBJ1-2	TRBV28	-	TRBD1	CASITGVPANYGYTF	TGTGCCAGCATCACAGGGGTACCCGCTAACTATGGCTACACCTTC
TRBJ2-1	TRBV9	-	TRBD2	CASSLEPESGRFYNEQFF	TGTGCCAGCAGCCTTGAACCCGAAAGCGGGAGGTTTTACAATGAGCAGTTCTTC
TRBJ2-2	TRBV7-9	once	-	CASSPRAVNTGELFF	TGTGCCAGCAGCCCTAGGGCGGTAAACACCGGGGAGCTGTTTTTT
TRBJ2-2	TRBV5-6	-	-	CASSLEGTGELFF	TGTGCCAGCAGCTTGGAGGGTACCGGGGAGCTGTTTTTT
TRBJ2-5	TRBV10-1	-	-	CASSKGMGQETQYF	TGCGCCAGCAGTAAGGGGATGGGCCAAGAGACCCAGTACTTC
TRBJ2-7	TRBV6-5	-	-	CASKRDGPRNEQYF	TGTGCCAGCAAGAGGGACGGGCCCCGGAACGAGCAGTACTTC
TRBJ2-5	TRBV5-4	-	TRBD1	CASSLARDRASETQYF	TGTGCCAGCAGCTTGGCTAGGGACAGGGCCTCAGAGACCCAGTACTTC
TRBJ1-5	TRBV6-4	-	-	CASRDSSSNQPQHF	TGTGCCAGCAGGGACTCCAGTAGCAATCAGCCCCAGCATTTT
TRBJ2-1	TRBV5-1	-	-	CASSSSESYNEQFF	TGCGCCAGCAGCTCTAGCGAATCCTACAATGAGCAGTTCTTC
TRBJ1-2	TRBV7-2	-	-	CASSLESPGLADGYTF	TGTGCCAGCAGCTTAGAAAGCCCGGGACTAGCGGATGGCTACACCTTC
TRBJ1-2	TRBV2	-	TRBD1	CASSELRDRGDGYTF	TGTGCCAGCAGTGAATTACGGGACAGGGGAGATGGCTACACCTTC
TRBJ2-1	TRBV5-1	once	TRBD2	CASSLLTSSYNEQFF	TGCGCCAGCAGCTTGCTGACTAGCTCATACAATGAGCAGTTCTTC
TRBJ2-1	TRBV29-1	-	TRBD1	CSVGTGGNEQFF	TGCAGCGTTGGGACAGGGGGCAATGAGCAGTTCTTC
TRBJ1-1	TRBV28	once	-	CASSLVLKGAMNTEAFF	TGTGCCAGCAGTCTAGTATTAAAAGGGGCGATGAACACTGAAGCTTTCTTT
TRBJ2-7	TRBV4-3	few	TRBD1	CASSQEGGKGYEQYF	TGCGCCAGCAGCCAAGAAGGGGGCAAGGGATACGAGCAGTACTTC
TRBJ2-7	TRBV7-9	once	-	CASSLVQEYEQYF	TGTGCCAGCAGCTTAGTGCAGGAGTACGAGCAGTACTTC
TRBJ2-7	TRBV27	-	-	CASSLSLGYGTGYEQYF	TGTGCCAGCAGTTTATCGTTGGGTTACGGGACGGGCTACGAGCAGTACTTC
TRBJ1-2	TRBV6-5	-	TRBD1	CAGTGSYGYTF	TGTGCCGGGACAGGTTCCTATGGCTACACCTTC
TRBJ2-2	TRBV7-7	few	TRBD1	CASSLDRGSTGELFF	TGTGCCAGCAGCTTAGACAGGGGGAGTACCGGGGAGCTGTTTTTT
TRBJ1-2	TRBV6-5	-	TRBD1	CASSYLRTGGSYGYTF	TGTGCCAGCAGTTACCTAAGGACAGGGGGTAGCTATGGCTACACCTTC